The present T cell receptor (beta chain) was sequenced within a study of regulatory T cells in long-lasting Graves disease. The CDR3 is made up of 15 amino acids. Germline values: CDR1 LNHDA, CDR2 SQIVND (reference sequence). V lost 3 bases and J lost 3; bases outside the gene matches: 7. This clonotype was counted at least ten times. Stated time point: newly diagnosed GD, antithyroid drugs for less than 3 months. RNA isolated from PBMCs was used to make the TCR library. CDR3 regions were amplified by Arm-PCR using iRepertoire HTBI primers to build TCR beta libraries. TCRdb fed the multiplex PCR reads into MiXCR, producing one record per CDR3 protein. The table shows about 220,000 distinct CDR3 sequences, with around a fifth occurring only once. Separately, the same data were catalogued under a study of T cells in Graves' hyperthyroidism and ophthalmopathy.

The genes are TRBV19 and TRBJ2-5; 7 bases are shared with TRBD1. The source was peripheral blood mononuclear cells (PBMCs), collected at new diagnosis, from a patient treated with antithyroid drugs. This clonotype was sampled from a woman aged 25 to 39 with Graves disease. CDR3 loop: CASSIRGIGEETQYF. The CDR3 DNA reads as TGTGCCAGTAGTATCAGGGGGATCGGCGAAGAGACCCAGTACTTC.